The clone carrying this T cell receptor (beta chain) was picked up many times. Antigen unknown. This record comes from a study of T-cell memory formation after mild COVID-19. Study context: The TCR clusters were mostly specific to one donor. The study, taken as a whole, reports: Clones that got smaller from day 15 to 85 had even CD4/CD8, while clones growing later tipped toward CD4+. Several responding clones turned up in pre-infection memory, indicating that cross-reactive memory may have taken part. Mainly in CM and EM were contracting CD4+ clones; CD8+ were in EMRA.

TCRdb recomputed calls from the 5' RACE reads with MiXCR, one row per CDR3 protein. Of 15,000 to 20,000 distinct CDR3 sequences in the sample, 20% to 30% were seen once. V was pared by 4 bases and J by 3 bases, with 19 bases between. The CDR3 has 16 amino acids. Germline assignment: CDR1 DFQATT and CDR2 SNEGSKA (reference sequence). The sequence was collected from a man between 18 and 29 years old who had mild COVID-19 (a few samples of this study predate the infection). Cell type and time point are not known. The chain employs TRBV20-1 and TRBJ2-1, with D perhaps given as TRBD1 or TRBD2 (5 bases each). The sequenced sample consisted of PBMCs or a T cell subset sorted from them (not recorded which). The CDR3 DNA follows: TGCAGTGCTATCACGGGGCAGGGTGGTTTCTACAATGAGCAGTTCTTC. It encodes CSAITGQGGFYNEQFF.